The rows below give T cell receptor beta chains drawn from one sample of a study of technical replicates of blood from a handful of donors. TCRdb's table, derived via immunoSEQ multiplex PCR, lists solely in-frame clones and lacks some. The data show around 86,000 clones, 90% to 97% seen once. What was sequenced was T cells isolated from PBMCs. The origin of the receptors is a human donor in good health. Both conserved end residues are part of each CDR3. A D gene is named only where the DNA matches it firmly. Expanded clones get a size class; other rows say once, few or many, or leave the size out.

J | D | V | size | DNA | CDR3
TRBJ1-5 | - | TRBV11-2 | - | TGTGCCAGCAGCCTCCATAAGGGGACAAATCATCAGCCCCAGCATTTT | CASSLHKGTNHQPQHF
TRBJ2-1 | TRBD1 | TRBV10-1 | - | TGCGCCAGCAGTGGGGACAGGGTCACTTCTGAGCAGTTCTTC | CASSGDRVTSEQFF
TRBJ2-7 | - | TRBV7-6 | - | TGTGCCAGCACCAAGGGGCCCGACGACCGCTACGAGCAGTACTTC | CASTKGPDDRYEQYF
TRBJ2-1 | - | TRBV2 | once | TGTGCCAGCAGTGAAAACCCACCGAGGGTCAATGAGCAGTTCTTC | CASSENPPRVNEQFF
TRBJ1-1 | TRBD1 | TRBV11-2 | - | TGTGCCAGCAGTCTTACAGGGGATGGTGCTTTCTTT | CASSLTGDGAFF
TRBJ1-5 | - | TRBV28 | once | TGTGCCAGCAGCTCTCTGAGTGGGGGGAATCAGCCCCAGCATTTT | CASSSLSGGNQPQHF
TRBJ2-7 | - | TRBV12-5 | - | TGTGCTAGTGGTTTGGTAAGAACGGGGGGCGGGGGCTACGAGCAGTACTTC | CASGLVRTGGGGYEQYF
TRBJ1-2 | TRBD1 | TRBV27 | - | TGTGCCAGCAGTATGACAGGGTGGGGCTACACCTTC | CASSMTGWGYTF
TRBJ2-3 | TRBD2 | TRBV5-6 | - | TGTGCCAGCAGCCGGCCAGCGGGAGCCACAGATACGCAGTATTTT | CASSRPAGATDTQYF
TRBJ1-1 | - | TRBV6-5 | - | TGTGCCAGCAGCCTAACGAATACCTTGAACACTGAAGCTTTCTTT | CASSLTNTLNTEAFF
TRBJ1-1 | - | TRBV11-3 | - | TGTGCCAGCAGCCCAAGAGGAGGGTTTAACACTGAAGCTTTCTTT | CASSPRGGFNTEAFF
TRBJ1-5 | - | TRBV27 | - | TGTGCCAGCAGTTTCCAGGGCAATCAGCCCCAGCATTTT | CASSFQGNQPQHF
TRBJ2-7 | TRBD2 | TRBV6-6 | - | TGTGCCAGCAGTTCCCTAGCGGGGGGTTCCTACGAGCAGTACTTC | CASSSLAGGSYEQYF
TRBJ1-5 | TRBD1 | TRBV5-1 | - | TGCGCCAGCACGGTGGGTACAGGGGACTATCAGCCCCAGCATTTT | CASTVGTGDYQPQHF
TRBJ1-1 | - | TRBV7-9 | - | TGTGCCAGCACCATTAGTGGGGCAGTAAACACTGAAGCTTTCTTT | CASTISGAVNTEAFF
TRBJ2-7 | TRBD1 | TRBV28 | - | TGTGCCAGCAGTTTAGTAGTGGCAGGGGGCAGTTACGAGCAGTACTTC | CASSLVVAGGSYEQYF
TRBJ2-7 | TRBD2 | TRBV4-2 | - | TGTGCCAGCAGCCAAGCGCCGGGACTAGCGGGAGGCTCCGGTTACGAGCAGTACTTC | CASSQAPGLAGGSGYEQYF
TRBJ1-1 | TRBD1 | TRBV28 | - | TGTGCCAGCAGAGATACAGGGGCGACTGAAGCTTTCTTT | CASRDTGATEAFF
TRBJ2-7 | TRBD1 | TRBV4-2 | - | TGTGCCAGCAGCGCCCGGACCGGGACAGCCTACGAGCAGTACTTC | CASSARTGTAYEQYF
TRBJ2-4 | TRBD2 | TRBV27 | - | TGTGCCAGCAGTCCAGGACTAGCGGTAGCCAAAAACATTCAGTACTTC | CASSPGLAVAKNIQYF
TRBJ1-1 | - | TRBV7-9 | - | TGTGCCAGCAGCTTAGCGGTGATAGTTGGGGCAATCAACACTGAAGCTTTCTTT | CASSLAVIVGAINTEAFF
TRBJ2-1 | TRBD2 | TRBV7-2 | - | TGTGCCAGCAGTTCGACTAGCGGAGACTACAATGAGCAGTTCTTC | CASSSTSGDYNEQFF
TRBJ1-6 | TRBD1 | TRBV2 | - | TGTGCCAGCAGTGGGCAGGGGGCAAACAATTCACCCCTCCACTTT | CASSGQGANNSPLHF
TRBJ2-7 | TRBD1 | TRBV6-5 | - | TGTGCCAGCAGTTCCCGACAGGGGGGGGCCTACGAGCAGTACTTC | CASSSRQGGAYEQYF
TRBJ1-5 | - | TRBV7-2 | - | TGTGCCAGCAGCTCTGCCATCACTCTGGGAGGGCAGCCCCAGCATTTT | CASSSAITLGGQPQHF
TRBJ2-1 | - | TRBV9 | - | TGTGCCAGCAGCCCGCGCCCGTCTAACCCAGGCAATGAGCAGTTCTTC | CASSPRPSNPGNEQFF
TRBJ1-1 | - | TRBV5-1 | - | TGCGCCAGCAGCTCTAGACAGGCTGTGAACACTGAAGCTTTCTTT | CASSSRQAVNTEAFF